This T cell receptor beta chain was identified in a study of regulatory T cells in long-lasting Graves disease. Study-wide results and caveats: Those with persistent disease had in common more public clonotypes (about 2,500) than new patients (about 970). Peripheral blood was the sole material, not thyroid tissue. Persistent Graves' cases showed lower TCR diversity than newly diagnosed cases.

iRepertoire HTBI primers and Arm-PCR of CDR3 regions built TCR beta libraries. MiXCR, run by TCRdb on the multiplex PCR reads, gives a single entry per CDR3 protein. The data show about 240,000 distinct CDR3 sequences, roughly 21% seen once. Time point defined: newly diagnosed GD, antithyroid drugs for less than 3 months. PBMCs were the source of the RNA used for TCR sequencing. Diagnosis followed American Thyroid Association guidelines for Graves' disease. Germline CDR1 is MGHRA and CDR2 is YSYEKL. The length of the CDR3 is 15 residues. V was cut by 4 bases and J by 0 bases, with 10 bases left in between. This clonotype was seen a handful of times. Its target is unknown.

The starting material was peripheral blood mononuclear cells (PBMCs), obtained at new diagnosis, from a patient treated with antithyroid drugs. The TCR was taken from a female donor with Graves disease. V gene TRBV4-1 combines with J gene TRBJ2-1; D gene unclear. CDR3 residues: CASSLLMSSYNEQFF. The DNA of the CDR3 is TGCGCCAGCAGCCTCCTCATGAGCTCCTACAATGAGCAGTTCTTC.